Following are 17 T cell receptor beta chains from one sample sequenced in a study of shared clonotypes between healthy human individuals. Libraries were prepared by immunoSEQ multiplex PCR; TCRdb keeps only in-frame clonotypes and omits some of them. In the table there are 400,000 or so clones, 96% of which are singletons. Sequenced material: memory CD8+ T cells sorted from blood. The sample's subset: CD45RO+ cells pooled with CCR7-negative TemRA cells. These receptors were collected from a young man in good health.

This chain links TRBV5-1 with TRBJ2-2; D perhaps matches TRBD2 (6 bases). CDR1 and CDR2 (germline): SGHRS, YFSETQ. Trimming left V 7 bases short and J 1 base short, with 14 bases between. The CDR3 consists of 15 residues. The CDR3 loop reads CASAGSPGNTGELFF. Written as DNA, the CDR3 is TGCGCCAGCGCCGGGAGCCCTGGGAACACCGGGGAGCTGTTTTTT.

The rearrangement uses TRBV7-2 and TRBJ2-6; 10 nucleotides match TRBD1. CDR3 length: 18 amino acids. V was clipped by 5 bases and J by 1 base; unmatched bases: 8. CDR1 and CDR2 from the germline V gene are SGHTA and FQGNSA. CDR3 bases: TGTGCCAGCAGCCGTCGGGACAGGGGATCTTCTGGGGCCAACGTCCTGACTTTC. The encoded protein is CASSRRDRGSSGANVLTF. Full variable domain (rest looked up from reference TRBV7-2 and TRBJ2-6): GAGVSQSPSNKVTEKGKDVELRCDPISGHTALYWYRQSLGQGLEFLIYFQGNSAPDKSGLPSDRFSAERTGGSVSTLTIQRTQQEDSAVYLCASSRRDRGSSGANVLTFGAGSRLTVL.

For this clone: Within the sample, other DNA sequences also encode this same CDR3. The chain carries TRBV10-1 and TRBJ1-1; unclear D gene. Trimming took off 2 bases at V and 4 bases at J, with 2 bases between the two ends. The CDR3 sequence is 11 residues long. In germline, CDR1 is WNHNN, CDR2 SYGVQD (reference sequence). The CDR3 loop is CASSEGTEAFF. The DNA for the CDR3 is TGCGCCAGCAGTGAGGGCACTGAAGCTTTCTTT.

The genes are TRBV5-4 and TRBJ1-5, with D hard to call. V was clipped by 3 bases and J by 2 bases, with 6 bases between them. Germline lookup yields CDR1 SGHNT and CDR2 YYREEE (reference sequence). This CDR3 contains 13 residues. The CDR3 DNA is TGTGCCAGCAGCTCACGACGCAATCAGCCCCAGCATTTT. Amino acid sequence: CASSSRRNQPQHF.

J is TRBJ2-3 and V is TRBV5-1, with D uncertain. The CDR3 loop spans 13 amino acids. Germline-derived CDR1 and CDR2 are SGHRS and YFSETQ. Trimming removed 6 bases from V and 6 bases from J, with 14 bases in between. CDR3: CASNKGLGDTQYF. For the CDR3, the DNA is TGCGCCAGCAATAAGGGCCTGGGGGATACGCAGTATTTT.

The V and J genes are TRBV5-5 and TRBJ2-7; no clear D gene. From germline, CDR1 is SGHKS and CDR2 YYEKEE (reference sequence). The CDR3 runs 18 residues. V was cut by 0 bases and J by 3 bases, with 22 bases left in between. CDR3 sequence reads: CASSLAKSPGNKLYEQYF. CDR3 DNA: TGTGCCAGCAGCTTGGCTAAGTCCCCAGGAAACAAGCTCTACGAGCAGTACTTC.

The V and J genes are TRBV4-1 and TRBJ2-3; 7 bases are shared with TRBD2. This CDR3 region has 16 residues. Germline CDR1 and CDR2: MGHRA and YSYEKL. After removal of 5 bases from V and 0 bases from J, the junction contained 8 bases not matched to a gene. CDR3 DNA: TGCGCCAGCAGCAGGGTTAGGGGAGGGAGCACAGATACGCAGTATTTT. The encoded protein is CASSRVRGGSTDTQYF.

The chain employs TRBV7-2 and TRBJ2-5; TRBD2 matches at 7 bases. The CDR3 covers 15 residues. In germline, CDR1 is SGHTA, CDR2 FQGNSA. The V gene end was trimmed by 8 bases and the J gene end by 0 bases; junction bases not matched to a gene: 9. The DNA for the CDR3 is TGTGCCAGCTGCCGCTGGCTAGCGGACCAAGAGACCCAGTACTTC. It translates to CASCRWLADQETQYF.

The chain uses TRBV4-1 and TRBJ2-7; D possibly corresponds to TRBD2 (6 bases). CDR1 and CDR2 (germline): MGHRA, YSYEKL. V lost 0 bases and J 7 bases, leaving 10 bases between the germline ends. The CDR3 extends over 13 amino acids. The CDR3 reads CASSQDGGREQYF. The CDR3 region has the DNA TGCGCCAGCAGCCAAGACGGGGGTAGGGAGCAGTACTTC.

This clone has a single count. The chain recombines TRBV28 with TRBJ2-7; 12 bases map to TRBD2. The trim removed 5 bases at V and 3 bases at J, leaving 5 bases unmatched. This CDR3 contains 15 residues. CDR1 is MDHEN, CDR2 SYDVKM, per germline. CDR3 amino acids: CASSRTSGKSYEQYF. DNA of the CDR3: TGTGCCAGCAGTCGGACTAGCGGGAAAAGCTACGAGCAGTACTTC.

The genes are TRBV29-1 and TRBJ2-7; tentative D call: TRBD2 (7 bases). The CDR3 covers 14 residues. Germline CDR1 is SQVTM and CDR2 is ANQGSEA. The DNA of the CDR3 is TGCAGTGCCCTGGGGGCTAGCGGCTCCTACGAGCAGTACTTC. This sequence encodes CSALGASGSYEQYF.

V is TRBV28 and J is TRBJ1-5; possibly TRBD1 for D (6 bases). CDR1 is MDHEN and CDR2 is SYDVKM in the germline V gene. The CDR3 is 15 residues long. The ends were cut back, 6 bases at V and 2 bases at J, with 14 bases in the middle. CDR3 sequence reads: CASRSPRGRNQPQHF. CDR3 bases: TGTGCCAGCAGGTCACCCCGGGGGCGCAATCAGCCCCAGCATTTT.

The chain links TRBV29-1 to TRBJ2-7; 7 nucleotides match TRBD1. Germline V CDR1 and CDR2: SQVTM, ANQGSEA. The CDR3 covers 14 residues. V lost 4 bases to trimming and J lost 3 bases; unmatched junction nucleotides: 9. CDR3 coding DNA: TGCAGCGTTGCACCCGGGACAGTGTACTACGAGCAGTACTTC. It specifies CSVAPGTVYYEQYF.

The V gene is TRBV4-2, the J gene TRBJ1-5; 9 nucleotides line up with TRBD1. The CDR3 totals 16 residues. The V gene's germline CDR1 is LGHNA and CDR2 YNFKEQ. The V segment lost 4 bases and the J segment 0 bases; nucleotides outside the gene matches: 4. CDR3 protein: CASSPGQGHSNQPQHF. The DNA for the CDR3 is TGTGCCAGCAGCCCAGGACAGGGGCATAGCAATCAGCCCCAGCATTTT.

This clone occurred a few times. The rearrangement joins TRBV5-1 to TRBJ2-2; 9 positions agree with TRBD2. The V and J ends lost 4 bases and 5 bases, in that order; junction bases with no gene match: 9. The CDR3 consists of 16 residues. In germline, CDR1 is SGHRS, CDR2 YFSETQ. This CDR3 reads CASSKLGLAATGELFF. CDR3 DNA sequence: TGCGCCAGCAGCAAACTGGGACTAGCCGCTACCGGGGAGCTGTTTTTT.

The chain joins TRBV5-3 to TRBJ1-4; D possibly corresponds to TRBD1 (6 bases). Being an ORF, TRBV5-3 has a function that is uncertain. This CDR3 is 15 amino acids long. With 1 base removed from V and 4 bases from J, the gap between germline ends came to 11 bases. CDR3 in DNA: TGTGCCAGAAGCTTGACAGGGAACCATAATGAAAAACTGTTTTTT. It translates to CARSLTGNHNEKLFF.

The V and J genes are TRBV2 and TRBJ2-7; D call uncertain. V was shortened by 8 bases and J by 4 bases, with 15 bases between the two germline ends. This CDR3 contains 13 residues. Germline CDR1 is SNHLY and CDR2 is FYNNEI. CDR3 region: CASGPIPRYEQYF. The CDR3 coding sequence is TGTGCCAGCGGGCCCATCCCCCGTTACGAGCAGTACTTC. Supplemented by reference TRBV2 and TRBJ2-7, the full variable domain reads EPEVTQTPSHQVTQMGQEVILRCVPISNHLYFYWYRQILGQKVEFLVSFYNNEISEKSEIFDDQFSVERPDGSNFTLKIRSTKLEDSAMYFCASGPIPRYEQYFGPGTRLTVT.